These 22 T cell receptor beta chains were sequenced from one sample in a study of blood T cell repertoires in COVID-19. The data were produced by immunoSEQ multiplex PCR, yet TCRdb's version contains in-frame clones alone and is incomplete. This sample yields 99,000 or so clones, of which 85% to 90% are seen a single time; roughly 15% belongs to the top ten. The sequenced sample consisted of peripheral blood. The receptors derive from a man aged 50 to 59 with acute or convalescent COVID-19.

The chain carries TRBV7-9 and TRBJ2-5, with D hard to call. This CDR3 contains 15 residues. The V and J ends lost 1 base and 0 bases respectively, with 9 bases between them. The V gene's germline CDR1 is SEHNR and CDR2 FQNEAQ (reference sequence). The CDR3 nucleotides are TGTGCCAGCAGCTTAGGCGGATCGTACCAAGAGACCCAGTACTTC. Residues: CASSLGGSYQETQYF.

Concerning this clone itself: The sample contains more than one DNA sequence encoding this CDR3. This chain joins TRBV5-4 and TRBJ2-5, with 11 bases matching TRBD2. Germline loops: CDR1 SGHNT, CDR2 YYREEE (reference sequence). CDR3 length: 13 residues. J was trimmed by 5 bases and V by 5 bases; bases with no gene match: 2. CDR3 protein: CASSLAGGETQYF. The CDR3 DNA is TGTGCCAGCAGTCTAGCGGGAGGTGAGACCCAGTACTTC.

On this clone itself: This sample includes further DNA sequences coding for the same CDR3. This chain connects TRBV5-1 to TRBJ2-7; D is possibly TRBD1 (5 bases). The CDR3 consists of 14 residues. V was shortened by 1 base and J by 1 base, with 9 bases between the two germline ends. Germline values: CDR1 SGHRS, CDR2 YFSETQ. The CDR3 here is CASSLSQGSYEQYF. The CDR3 DNA is TGCGCCAGCAGCTTGAGCCAGGGTTCCTACGAGCAGTACTTC. Full variable domain (outside the CDR3, taken from reference TRBV5-1 and TRBJ2-7): KAGVTQTPRYLIKTRGQQVTLSCSPISGHRSVSWYQQTPGQGLQFLFEYFSETQRNKGNFPGRFSGRQFSNSRSEMNVSTLELGDSALYLCASSLSQGSYEQYFGPGTRLTVT.

The chain has TRBV19 and TRBJ1-2; D unclear. The germline V and J ends were trimmed by 5 bases and 5 bases, with 9 bases remaining between them. The CDR3 has 12 residues. Germline V CDR1 and CDR2: LNHDA, SQIVND (reference sequence). CDR3 loop: CASSETRYGYTF. The DNA of the CDR3 is TGTGCCAGTAGTGAAACGAGGTATGGCTACACCTTC.

The chain combines TRBV6-5 with TRBJ1-1, with D tentatively TRBD1 (6 bases). CDR3 length equals 12 residues. Germline CDR1 and CDR2: MNHEY and SVGAGI. The V end lost 5 bases, the J end lost 8 bases, and 12 bases lay between the germline ends. The CDR3 is CASSHTGTEAFF. DNA of the CDR3: TGTGCCAGCAGTCATACTGGGACAGAAGCTTTCTTT.

V is TRBV28 and J is TRBJ2-1; D remains unclear. Trimming stripped 3 bases from V and 5 bases from J, with 5 bases between. The length of the CDR3 is 12 residues. Germline CDR1 reads MDHEN; CDR2 reads SYDVKM. In DNA form, the CDR3 reads TGTGCCAGCAGTTTCAGGCACAATGAGCAGTTCTTC. Amino acid sequence: CASSFRHNEQFF. Full variable domain (rest looked up from reference TRBV28 and TRBJ2-1): DVKVTQSSRYLVKRTGEKVFLECVQDMDHENMFWYRQDPGLGLRLIYFSYDVKMKEKGDIPEGYSVSREKKERFSLILESASTNQTSMYLCASSFRHNEQFFGPGTRLTVL.

V gene TRBV5-1 combines with J gene TRBJ2-2; TRBD1 matches at 7 bases. V dropped 3 bases and J dropped 0; count of bases not matched to a gene: 14. CDR3 length: 19 amino acids. The germline CDR1 and CDR2 sequences are SGHRS and YFSETQ. In nucleotides, the CDR3 is TGCGCCAGCAGCTGGAAGGGACAGTCCTCACACGCGAACACCGGGGAGCTGTTTTTT. This encodes CASSWKGQSSHANTGELFF. Combining the CDR3 with reference TRBV5-1 and TRBJ2-2 gives the whole variable domain KAGVTQTPRYLIKTRGQQVTLSCSPISGHRSVSWYQQTPGQGLQFLFEYFSETQRNKGNFPGRFSGRQFSNSRSEMNVSTLELGDSALYLCASSWKGQSSHANTGELFFGEGSRLTVL.

This chain uses TRBV19 with TRBJ1-1, with TRBD1 matching 7 bases. Germline lookup yields CDR1 LNHDA and CDR2 SQIVND (reference sequence). V dropped 3 bases and J dropped 7; count of bases not matched to a gene: 5. The CDR3 is 13 residues long. The CDR3 here is CASSIGTANEAFF. Written as DNA, the CDR3 is TGTGCCAGTAGTATCGGGACAGCGAATGAAGCTTTCTTT.

V is TRBV18 and J is TRBJ1-3; 7 bases are a match to TRBD1. The trim removed 3 bases at V and 2 bases at J, leaving 4 bases unmatched. The germline V gene has CDR1 KGHSH and CDR2 LQKENI. CDR3 length: 15 amino acids. The chain's CDR3 is CASSPTGSTGNTIYF. The CDR3 bases are TGTGCCAGCTCACCGACAGGGTCGACTGGAAACACCATATATTTT.

The chain joins TRBV18 to TRBJ2-5, with 7 bases aligning to TRBD2. V gave up 3 bases and J gave up 2 bases; unmatched junction bases: 6. CDR3 length: 15 amino acids. The germline V gene has CDR1 KGHSH and CDR2 LQKENI. This CDR3 is CASSPAKRGQETQYF. CDR3 coding DNA: TGTGCCAGCTCACCCGCAAAGCGGGGACAAGAGACCCAGTACTTC.

This sequence joins TRBV28 and TRBJ2-3; 13 bases fit TRBD2. The CDR3 has 16 residues. Germline CDR1 MDHEN, CDR2 SYDVKM. Trimming at V came to 3 bases and at J to 5 bases, leaving 5 bases not matched to a gene. CDR3 coding DNA: TGTGCCAGCAGTTTGCTACTAGCGGGAGGGAAAGATACGCAGTATTTT. Translating it yields CASSLLLAGGKDTQYF.

The chain joins TRBV5-1 to TRBJ2-1; 9 bases align to TRBD1. The CDR3 loop spans 17 amino acids. CDR1 and CDR2 (germline): SGHRS, YFSETQ. Losses at the gene ends were 3 bases for V and 9 bases for J; bases not matched to a gene: 16. This chain's CDR3 is CASSSGVGQGISGEQFF. For the CDR3, the DNA is TGCGCCAGCAGCTCCGGAGTGGGACAGGGTATTTCAGGTGAGCAGTTCTTC.

This chain joins TRBV6-5 and TRBJ2-3; TRBD1 matches at 9 bases. Unmatched junction bases numbered 11, after V lost 5 bases and J lost 8 bases. The CDR3 is made up of 15 amino acids. Germline CDR1 and CDR2: MNHEY and SVGAGI. Here the CDR3 DNA reads TGTGCCAGCAGTAAACCGGGACAGGGAGGGGGTACGCAGTATTTT. Protein sequence: CASSKPGQGGGTQYF.

The CDR3 coding sequence is TGCGCCAGCAGTGATAGGACAGGGACGTATGGCTACACCTTC. Its protein is CASSDRTGTYGYTF. The rearrangement links TRBV10-2 to TRBJ1-2; TRBD1 agrees at 8 bases. Germline V gene data show CDR1 as WSHSY and CDR2 as SAAADI. V was clipped by 3 bases and J by 5 bases; unmatched bases: 5. The CDR3 spans 14 residues.

This clone occurred a few times. The chain joins TRBV29-1 to TRBJ2-1; TRBD1 might be the D (5 bases). Germline V CDR1 and CDR2: SQVTM, ANQGSEA. CDR3 length: 11 amino acids. Trimming took off 6 bases at V and 6 bases at J, with 9 bases between the two ends. CDR3 region: CSVRRGNEQFF. CDR3 coding DNA: TGCAGCGTGAGAAGGGGCAATGAGCAGTTCTTC.

The V and J genes are TRBV29-1 and TRBJ2-1; D might be TRBD2 (5 bases). This CDR3 is 9 amino acids long. Trimming pared 6 bases from V and 15 bases from J, leaving 12 bases between. Germline V gene sequence: CDR1 SQVTM, CDR2 ANQGSEA. DNA for the CDR3: TGCAGCGTCGCGCCAGAGGGGTTCTTC. Its translation is CSVAPEGFF.

The chain combines TRBV7-6 with TRBJ2-1; D gene unclear. There are 14 residues in the CDR3. The germline V and J ends were trimmed by 5 bases and 4 bases, with 12 bases remaining between them. CDR1 and CDR2 (germline): SGHVS, FNYEAQ. The CDR3 is CASSPPDSYNEQFF. The DNA of the CDR3 is TGTGCCAGCAGCCCCCCAGACTCTTACAATGAGCAGTTCTTC.

This clone was recorded once. V is TRBV5-4 and J is TRBJ2-7, with 9 nucleotides matching TRBD2. V lost 0 bases and J lost 2; bases outside the gene matches: 6. The CDR3 is 16 residues long. Germline V gene data show CDR1 as SGHNT and CDR2 as YYREEE (reference sequence). The CDR3 DNA sequence: TGTGCCAGCAGCTTGGGAGCGGGAGGAGACGCCTACGAGCAGTACTTC. This gives the protein CASSLGAGGDAYEQYF.

This clone was detected only a few times. The chain employs TRBV27 and TRBJ2-7; TRBD1 might be the D (5 bases). The V end was cut by 4 bases, the J end by 9 bases, with 13 bases between. CDR1 is MNHEY, CDR2 SMNVEV, per germline (reference sequence). The CDR3 is 12 amino acids. CDR3 nucleotides: TGTGCCAGCAGTTCCCTGACAGACGGGCAGTACTTC. Amino acids: CASSSLTDGQYF.

This rearrangement joins TRBV28 to TRBJ2-7; a weak D match, TRBD1 (6 bases). Per germline, CDR1 MDHEN and CDR2 SYDVKM. V lost 6 bases, J lost 0 bases, and 15 bases lay in between. CDR3 size: 15 residues. DNA of the CDR3: TGTGCCAGCAGCCCCAGGGGCGCGAGCTCCTACGAGCAGTACTTC. It translates to CASSPRGASSYEQYF.

The chain carries TRBV10-3 and TRBJ1-2; TRBD1 might be the D (6 bases). The CDR3 length is 14 residues. The germline V gene encodes CDR1 ENHRY and CDR2 SYGVKD. Trimming took 6 bases from V and 4 from J, leaving 15 bases between them. CDR3 region: CAISPTGLGYGYTF. CDR3 in DNA: TGTGCCATCAGCCCTACAGGGCTAGGCTATGGCTACACCTTC.

The V call is TRBV7-9, the J call TRBJ2-5; 10 bases are a match to TRBD2. CDR3 length equals 17 residues. The germline V gene encodes CDR1 SEHNR and CDR2 FQNEAQ (reference sequence). The V gene end was trimmed by 11 bases and the J gene end by 4 bases; junction bases not matched to a gene: 19. The CDR3 coding sequence is TGTGCCGCCGAGGGGCTAGCGGGAGAAATGGGTGGAGAGACCCAGTACTTC. Translation gives CAAEGLAGEMGGETQYF.